One and the same sample provided the 31 T cell receptor beta chains below, sequenced in a study of T cells in Graves' hyperthyroidism and ophthalmopathy. The CDR3 regions of TCR beta were amplified from RNA transcripts. An initial round of RT-PCR targeting the TCR CDR3 relied on the HTBI primer set. In TCRdb, the multiplex PCR reads were re-called with MiXCR into one record per CDR3 protein. Counted here are over 400,000 distinct CDR3 sequences, about 20% occurring once; the ten biggest clones make up approximately 54%. The sample was blood. These receptors all come from a woman in her seventies with Graves' ophthalmopathy.

In its sample, this clonotype was seen many times. The rearrangement joins TRBV6-1 to TRBJ2-3, with 7 bases lining up with TRBD1. The V gene end was trimmed by 3 bases and the J gene end by 4 bases; junction bases not matched to a gene: 4. The CDR3 runs 14 residues. Per the germline V gene, CDR1 is MNHNS and CDR2 is SASEGT. CDR3 protein: CASSDIDRADTQYF. CDR3 in DNA: TGTGCCAGCAGTGATATAGACAGGGCAGATACGCAGTATTTT.

This clonotype was counted ten times or more. The chain couples TRBV12-3 or TRBV12-4 to TRBJ1-1; D is possibly TRBD1 (5 bases). This CDR3 has 13 residues. V lost 5 bases to trimming and J lost 0 bases, with 7 bases between them. In DNA, the CDR3 is TGTGCCAGCAGTATGGGGGTGAACACTGAAGCTTTCTTT. As protein: CASSMGVNTEAFF.

This clonotype has just a few counts. The chain recombines TRBV29-1 with TRBJ2-3; D perhaps matches TRBD1 (6 bases). Germline loops: CDR1 SQVTM, CDR2 ANQGSEA. The CDR3 has 13 residues. V gave up 4 bases and J gave up 6 bases, with 14 bases separating them. CDR3 sequence reads: CSVVPTGWDTQYF. CDR3 DNA: TGCAGCGTTGTCCCTACAGGGTGGGATACGCAGTATTTT.

In the case of this clonotype: A read error may be the cause here, since a much bigger clone is one base away. The chain carries TRBV7-2 and TRBJ2-2; a possible D gene is TRBD1 (6 bases). The CDR3 covers 15 residues. Germline CDR1 SGHTA, CDR2 FQGNSA. The CDR3 DNA reads as TGTGCCGGCAGCTTTGGGACATCGAACACCGGGGAGCTGTTTTTT. It encodes CAGSFGTSNTGELFF.

The chain is built from TRBV18 and TRBJ1-5; the D gene is possibly TRBD1 (6 bases). The CDR3 contains 15 residues. Looked up from germline, CDR1 is KGHSH and CDR2 is LQKENI. V was clipped by 3 bases and J by 2 bases, with 11 bases between them. Here the CDR3 DNA reads TGTGCCAGCTCACCGGACAGTCCCGGCAATCAGCCCCAGCATTTT. Its translation: CASSPDSPGNQPQHF.

The sample holds many counts of this clonotype. This chain uses TRBV3-1 with TRBJ1-5; no definite D call. The germline V gene has CDR1 LGHDT and CDR2 YNNKEL (reference sequence). The CDR3 contains 15 residues. Between the trimmed V and J ends, which lost 1 base and 6 bases, there was a span of 13 bases. The CDR3 nucleotides are TGTGCCAGCAGCCAAGGTTTGGTTTTGGGTCAGCCCCAGCATTTT. It is translated as CASSQGLVLGQPQHF.

This clonotype was seen a few times. The J gene is TRBJ2-7, the V gene TRBV7-9; D gene unclear. Germline-derived CDR1 and CDR2 are SEHNR and FQNEAQ (reference sequence). This CDR3 has 12 residues. The V end was cut by 4 bases, the J end by 7 bases, with 11 bases between. The CDR3 loop reads CASSSATPEQYF. CDR3 sequence (DNA): TGTGCCAGCAGCTCCGCCACCCCAGAGCAGTACTTC.

Remarks on this clonotype: A much more abundant neighbour one base away suggests this may be a read error. The chain uses TRBV12-3 or TRBV12-4 and TRBJ2-3, with D perhaps TRBD1 (5 bases). CDR3 size: 16 residues. The V gene lost 6 bases and the J gene lost 7 bases, with 23 bases spanning the gap. The CDR3 spells CASSQGAAARRNTQYF. As DNA, the CDR3 is TGTGCCAGCAGCCAGGGTGCGGCGGCCCGCCGGAATACGCAGTATTTT.

This clonotype was counted a few times. The V call is TRBV7-2, the J call TRBJ2-1; the D gene is possibly TRBD1 (5 bases). The CDR3 sequence is 14 residues long. Trimming took off 5 bases at V and 5 bases at J, with 13 bases between the two ends. Germline CDR1 reads SGHTA; CDR2 reads FQGNSA. In nucleotides, the CDR3 is TGTGCCAGCAGCGTAAGGTGCAGGGACAATGAGCAGTTCTTC. The encoded protein is CASSVRCRDNEQFF. Full variable domain (missing parts from reference TRBV7-2 and TRBJ2-1): GAGVSQSPSNKVTEKGKDVELRCDPISGHTALYWYRQSLGQGLEFLIYFQGNSAPDKSGLPSDRFSAERTGGSVSTLTIQRTQQEDSAVYLCASSVRCRDNEQFFGPGTRLTVL.

In its sample, this clonotype was seen once. The gene calls are TRBV7-3 and TRBJ2-4, with TRBD1 matching 7 bases. J was trimmed by 14 bases and V by 4 bases; bases with no gene match: 11. In germline, CDR1 is SGHTA, CDR2 FQGTGA. This CDR3 contains 13 residues. CDR3 coding DNA: TGTGCCAGCAGCTCCCAACCGGGACAGATAGAGTACTTC. Translating it yields CASSSQPGQIEYF.

The rearrangement uses TRBV9 and TRBJ2-1, with a weak D call TRBD2 (6 bases). Trimming pared 0 bases from V and 3 bases from J, leaving 13 bases between. From germline, CDR1 is SGDLS and CDR2 YYNGEE. This CDR3 is 16 amino acids long. The CDR3 sequence is CASSVDRREGYNEQFF. CDR3 in DNA: TGTGCCAGCAGCGTAGATCGGCGGGAAGGCTACAATGAGCAGTTCTTC.

V usage is TRBV12-3 or TRBV12-4 and J usage is TRBJ1-3; perhaps TRBD1 as D (5 bases). The CDR3 is 11 residues long. Written as DNA, the CDR3 is TGTGCGGGAGGGGCTGGAAACACCATATATTTT. Its translation is CAGGAGNTIYF.

This clonotype has a count of ten or more. This rearrangement joins TRBV11-1 to TRBJ2-3; D not certain. This CDR3 region has 11 residues. The germline V and J ends were trimmed by 2 bases and 6 bases, with 3 bases remaining between them. Germline V CDR1 and CDR2: SGHAT, FQDESV (reference sequence). This CDR3 reads CASSLHDTQYF. CDR3 coding DNA: TGTGCCAGCAGCTTACATGATACGCAGTATTTT. Full variable domain (outside the CDR3, taken from reference TRBV11-1 and TRBJ2-3): EAEVAQSPRYKITEKSQAVAFWCDPISGHATLYWYRQILGQGPELLVQFQDESVVDDSQLPKDRFSAERLKGVDSTLKIQPAELGDSAMYLCASSLHDTQYFGPGTRLTVL.

The gene calls are TRBV2 and TRBJ2-5, with D perhaps TRBD1 or TRBD2 (6 bases each). The germline V gene encodes CDR1 SNHLY and CDR2 FYNNEI. The CDR3 consists of 15 residues. V was trimmed by 8 bases and J by 5 bases, leaving 21 bases between them. CDR3 amino acids: CASSDRRGAGETQYF. The CDR3 DNA is TGTGCCAGCTCCGACCGGAGGGGGGCCGGGGAGACCCAGTACTTC.

This chain joins TRBV27 and TRBJ2-2; D is tentatively TRBD1 or TRBD2 (5 bases each). The CDR3 is 15 amino acids. CDR1 MNHEY and CDR2 SMNVEV come from the germline V gene (reference sequence). Trimming took 1 base from V and 2 from J, leaving 8 bases between them. CDR3 in amino acids: CASSLFGGNTGELFF. In DNA, the CDR3 is TGTGCCAGCAGTTTATTTGGGGGTAACACCGGGGAGCTGTTTTTT.

This clonotype was observed a few times. The V call is TRBV20-1, the J call TRBJ2-5, with 10 bases fitting TRBD2. Germline V gene lookup returns CDR1 DFQATT and CDR2 SNEGSKA (reference sequence). The length of the CDR3 is 15 residues. V lost 6 bases and J lost 2; bases outside the gene matches: 9. In nucleotides, the CDR3 is TGCAGTGCCCGAAAGGGGACTAGCGTTCAAGAGACCCAGTACTTC. Translation: CSARKGTSVQETQYF.

This chain uses TRBV24-1 with TRBJ1-1; no reliable D call. The germline CDR1 and CDR2 sequences are KGHDR and SFDVKD. CDR3 size: 13 residues. V was cut by 2 bases and J by 7 bases, with 10 bases left in between. CDR3 nucleotides: TGTGCCACCAGTGATTCTGGATCAGGTGAAGCTTTCTTT. This sequence encodes CATSDSGSGEAFF.

This clonotype was observed a few times. CDR3 coding DNA: TGTGCCAGCAGTCCGGGTTTCCTCCTCTCTGGGGCCAACGTCCTGACTTTC. It is translated as CASSPGFLLSGANVLTF. V usage is TRBV27 and J usage is TRBJ2-6, with D hard to call. Trimming took 5 bases from V and 0 from J, leaving 14 bases between them. Germline values: CDR1 MNHEY, CDR2 SMNVEV (reference sequence). The CDR3 spans 17 residues.

This clonotype was seen only a few times. The genes are TRBV29-1 and TRBJ1-5; no clear D gene. The CDR3 covers 12 residues. Germline CDR1 is SQVTM and CDR2 is ANQGSEA. V was clipped by 4 bases and J by 7 bases, with 11 bases between them. The CDR3, as DNA: TGCAGCGTTGGGGTCCGAGGGCAGCCCCAGCATTTT. Its translation is CSVGVRGQPQHF.

Points on this clonotype: Its ends do not fully match the called genes, so a read error is possible. The genes are TRBV5-1 and TRBJ2-5; the match to TRBD1 covers 7 bases. CDR3 length: 15 residues. Germline lookup yields CDR1 SGHRS and CDR2 YFSETQ. The CDR3 region has the DNA TGCACCAGCAGCATGAGGGGACAGCCCCAAGAGACCCAGTACTTC. Translation: CTSSMRGQPQETQYF. Filled out from reference TRBV5-1 and TRBJ2-5, the complete variable domain reads KAGVTQTPRYLIKTRGQQVTLSCSPISGHRSVSWYQQTPGQGLQFLFEYFSETQRNKGNFPGRFSGRQFSNSRSEMNVSTLELGDSALYLCTSSMRGQPQETQYFGPGTRLLVL.

This chain joins TRBV12-5 and TRBJ1-4; maybe TRBD1 (5 bases). Between the trimmed V and J ends, which lost 5 bases and 5 bases, there was a span of 12 bases. The CDR3 contains 14 residues. In germline, CDR1 is LGHNT, CDR2 FRNRAP. Here the CDR3 reads CASGPGGTNEKLFF. In DNA form, the CDR3 reads TGTGCTAGTGGTCCCGGGGGGACCAATGAAAAACTGTTTTTT.

The chain couples TRBV25-1 to TRBJ1-5; 9 bases are a match to TRBD1. Trimming cost V 4 bases and J 6 bases; bases outside gene matches: 1. The CDR3 extends over 13 amino acids. Germline assignment: CDR1 MGHDK and CDR2 SYGVNS. The CDR3 region has the DNA TGTGCCAGCAGTGGGACAGGGGTTCAGCCCCAGCATTTT. The encoded protein is CASSGTGVQPQHF.

The chain recombines TRBV28 with TRBJ1-5; the match to TRBD1 covers 10 bases. The V gene end was trimmed by 6 bases and the J gene end by 7 bases; junction bases not matched to a gene: 6. This CDR3 region has 14 residues. Germline values: CDR1 MDHEN, CDR2 SYDVKM. This chain's CDR3 is CASSPGTGVQPQHF. CDR3 in DNA: TGTGCCAGCAGCCCCGGGACAGGGGTCCAGCCCCAGCATTTT.

This chain uses TRBV12-3 or TRBV12-4 with TRBJ1-1; D not resolved. CDR3 length: 12 amino acids. V lost 6 bases, J lost 6 bases, and 11 bases lay in between. This CDR3 is CASSLLPPEAFF. Written as DNA, the CDR3 is TGTGCCAGCAGCCTTCTCCCTCCTGAAGCTTTCTTT.

The gene calls are TRBV7-9 and TRBJ2-1; 10 bases are shared with TRBD1. Germline V lookup: CDR1 SEHNR, CDR2 FQNEAQ (reference sequence). V lost 5 bases, J lost 7 bases, and 20 bases stayed unmatched. This CDR3 is built from 19 residues. The CDR3 nucleotides read TGTGCCAGCAGCCCGGGGACAGGGGTCTCGGGCGGGAGAGGAAATGAGCAGTTCTTC. This codes for CASSPGTGVSGGRGNEQFF.

This clonotype appeared many times. This chain joins TRBV12-3 or TRBV12-4 and TRBJ2-1; D call uncertain. The CDR3 loop spans 14 amino acids. Trimming stripped 1 base from V and 10 bases from J, with 14 bases between. This CDR3 is CASSLGGINPEQFF. DNA of the CDR3: TGTGCCAGCAGTTTAGGAGGTATCAATCCCGAGCAGTTCTTC.

In regard to this clonotype: A read error may produce the germline difference seen at one junction end. This sequence joins TRBV7-7 and TRBJ2-2, with a possible D match to TRBD2 (6 bases). Germline V gene lookup returns CDR1 SSHAT and CDR2 FNYEAQ (reference sequence). This CDR3 contains 16 residues. This chain's CDR3 is CASSPRQSGDTGELLF. CDR3 coding DNA: TGTGCTAGCAGCCCTAGACAGTCGGGAGACACCGGGGAGCTGCTTTTT.

This clonotype was counted only a few times. The genes are TRBV15 and TRBJ2-1; 7 bases are shared with TRBD2. The CDR3 totals 17 residues. Trimming took 1 base from V and 3 from J; bases not matched to a gene: 9. Germline CDR1 and CDR2: LNHNV and YYDKDF (reference sequence). DNA for the CDR3: TGTGCCACCAGCAGAGGTGGCCCTAGCGGAGGCTACAATGAGCAGTTCTTC. Protein product: CATSRGGPSGGYNEQFF.

This clonotype was observed a handful of times. J is TRBJ2-1 and V is TRBV12-3 or TRBV12-4; 10 bases agree with TRBD1. V trimming: 6 bases; J trimming: 0 bases; junction bases outside the gene matches: 11. The CDR3 is 18 amino acids. The CDR3 loop is CASSLGQGITFSYNEQFF. The CDR3 region has the DNA TGTGCCAGCAGCCTGGGACAGGGGATTACCTTCTCCTACAATGAGCAGTTCTTC.

This clonotype was observed a few times. The chain links TRBV15 to TRBJ2-3; 15 bases align to TRBD2. Germline loops: CDR1 LNHNV, CDR2 YYDKDF (reference sequence). This CDR3 is 17 amino acids long. V trimming: 5 bases; J trimming: 6 bases; junction bases outside the gene matches: 9. The CDR3 loop is CATSRRTSGRVRDTQYF. CDR3 bases: TGTGCCACCAGCCGACGGACTAGCGGGAGGGTGAGGGATACGCAGTATTTT.

V gene TRBV10-3 combines with J gene TRBJ2-1; tentatively, D is TRBD2 (7 bases). Trimming took off 7 bases at V and 5 bases at J, with 18 bases between the two ends. Looked up from germline, CDR1 is ENHRY and CDR2 is SYGVKD. The CDR3 runs to 15 residues. CDR3 in amino acids: CAIKGGTAPHNEQFF. CDR3 sequence (DNA): TGTGCCATCAAGGGGGGGACGGCCCCACACAATGAGCAGTTCTTC.